One sample yielded the 16 T cell receptor beta chains listed below, sequenced in a study of blood T cell repertoires in COVID-19. TCRdb keeps only in-frame clones here, not all; method: immunoSEQ multiplex PCR. The sample holds 150,000 to 200,000 clones; roughly 84% are singletons and the top ten take approximately 2.6%. Sequencing used peripheral blood. These receptors all stem from a human donor with acute or convalescent COVID-19. The donor label of this sample is uncertain.

As concerns this clone: Other DNA sequences in the same sample also yield this CDR3. This sequence joins TRBV18 and TRBJ2-3; a possible D gene is TRBD2 (6 bases). The CDR3 length is 12 residues. Germline V lookup: CDR1 KGHSH, CDR2 LQKENI. V was clipped by 2 bases and J by 6 bases, with 6 bases between them. The CDR3 DNA follows: TGTGCCAGCTCACCAGGGGGGGATACGCAGTATTTT. This sequence encodes CASSPGGDTQYF. Filled out from reference TRBV18 and TRBJ2-3, the complete variable domain reads NAGVMQNPRHLVRRRGQEARLRCSPMKGHSHVYWYRQLPEEGLKFMVYLQKENIIDESGMPKERFSAEFPKEGPSILRIQQVVRGDSAAYFCASSPGGDTQYFGPGTRLTVL.

The chain uses TRBV3-1 (or the pseudogene TRBV3-2) and TRBJ1-3, with a tentative D call TRBD1 (6 bases). CDR3 size: 14 residues. The V and J ends lost 1 base and 5 bases respectively, with 9 bases between them. The germline V gene encodes CDR1 LGHDT and CDR2 YNNKEL (reference sequence). The CDR3 DNA follows: TGTGCCAGCAGCCAAGGGACAGCTAGAAACACCATATATTTT. This translates into CASSQGTARNTIYF.

The chain carries TRBV2 and TRBJ2-2; 10 positions agree with TRBD2. The germline V gene encodes CDR1 SNHLY and CDR2 FYNNEI. CDR3 length: 15 residues. V lost 7 bases to trimming and J lost 8 bases; unmatched junction nucleotides: 10. The chain's CDR3 is CASMRLAGVGGELFF. CDR3 DNA sequence: TGTGCCAGCATGCGGCTAGCGGGGGTCGGAGGGGAGCTGTTTTTT. Drawing the rest from reference TRBV2 and TRBJ2-2, the complete variable domain is EPEVTQTPSHQVTQMGQEVILRCVPISNHLYFYWYRQILGQKVEFLVSFYNNEISEKSEIFDDQFSVERPDGSNFTLKIRSTKLEDSAMYFCASMRLAGVGGELFFGEGSRLTVL.

The chain employs TRBV27 and TRBJ1-6; weak D call: TRBD1 (5 bases). The CDR3 runs to 14 residues. Trimming shortened V by 3 bases and J by 7 bases, and 10 bases separated the two germline ends. From germline, CDR1 is MNHEY and CDR2 SMNVEV (reference sequence). The CDR3 region is CASSFQGRNSPLHF. The CDR3 nucleotides are TGTGCCAGCAGTTTTCAGGGCCGGAATTCACCCCTCCACTTT.

The rearrangement links TRBV6-6 to TRBJ2-1, with 8 bases that match TRBD2. The V and J ends lost 0 bases and 3 bases, in that order; junction bases with no gene match: 4. The CDR3 runs to 16 residues. Germline CDR1 reads MNHNY; CDR2 reads SVGAGI (reference sequence). This chain's CDR3 is CASSYSTGGFYNEQFF. CDR3 nucleotides: TGTGCCAGCAGTTACTCGACGGGGGGGTTCTACAATGAGCAGTTCTTC.

The chain employs TRBV5-1 and TRBJ2-7; no reliable D call. This CDR3 is built from 13 residues. The germline V gene encodes CDR1 SGHRS and CDR2 YFSETQ. The germline V and J ends were trimmed by 1 base and 3 bases, with 8 bases remaining between them. CDR3 in DNA: TGCGCCAGCAGCTTGACAGAAAACTACGAGCAGTACTTC. It translates to CASSLTENYEQYF.

A remark on this clone: Mismatch with germline at one junction end may stem from a read error. Other DNA sequences in the same sample also yield this CDR3. The CDR3 sequence is CASSQDMGLNTEAFF. CDR3 DNA: TGTGCCAGCAGCCAAGATATGGGCCTGAACACTGAAGCCTTCTTT. The rearrangement links TRBV3-1 (or the pseudogene TRBV3-2) to TRBJ1-1; D is uncertain. Germline lookup yields CDR1 LGHDT and CDR2 YNNKEL (reference sequence). This CDR3 has 15 amino acids.

The chain uses TRBV5-1 and TRBJ2-1; 9 bases map to TRBD1. The V gene end was trimmed by 0 bases and the J gene end by 5 bases; junction bases not matched to a gene: 6. Germline assignment: CDR1 SGHRS and CDR2 YFSETQ. The CDR3 is 16 amino acids. This CDR3 is CASSLARTGANNEQFF. The DNA of the CDR3 is TGCGCCAGCAGCTTGGCGAGGACAGGGGCGAACAATGAGCAGTTCTTC.

This chain links TRBV5-1 with TRBJ1-6; TRBD1 aligns across 8 bases. The CDR3 length is 15 residues. V trimming: 4 bases; J trimming: 7 bases; junction bases outside the gene matches: 7. Germline lookup yields CDR1 SGHRS and CDR2 YFSETQ. The CDR3 here is CASSATGDRNSPLHF. CDR3 nucleotides: TGCGCCAGCAGCGCTACTGGGGACAGGAATTCACCCCTCCACTTT.

This clone turned up a few times. The rearrangement links TRBV30 to TRBJ1-2; 7 bases align to TRBD1. V lost 3 bases and J lost 8; bases outside the gene matches: 6. Germline CDR1 GTSNPN, CDR2 SVGIG (reference sequence). CDR3 length: 12 residues. The DNA for the CDR3 is TGTGCCTGGAGAACCCCCAGGGGGGGCTACACCTTC. This translates into CAWRTPRGGYTF.

V is TRBV7-3 and J is TRBJ1-1, with TRBD1 identical over 8 bases. This CDR3 spans 17 amino acids. Germline CDR1 reads SGHTA; CDR2 reads FQGTGA. The V and J ends lost 2 bases and 1 base, in that order; junction bases with no gene match: 9. The CDR3 bases are TGTGCCAGCAGCTTAGGACGGAACAGGGGGGAGAACACTGAAGCTTTCTTT. It translates to CASSLGRNRGENTEAFF.

The chain joins TRBV18 to TRBJ1-2, with TRBD1 as a possible D gene (6 bases). The CDR3 totals 16 residues. Germline CDR1 KGHSH, CDR2 LQKENI. Trimming removed 1 base from V and 2 bases from J, with 14 bases in between. As DNA, the CDR3 is TGTGCCAGCTCACCACGGGTAGGGGGAGACAACTATGGCTACACCTTC. As protein: CASSPRVGGDNYGYTF.

The V and J genes are TRBV30 and TRBJ2-4; no reliable D call. Germline CDR1 reads GTSNPN; CDR2 reads SVGIG (reference sequence). V dropped 1 base and J dropped 8 bases, with 12 bases sitting between them. This CDR3 comprises 13 residues. Here the CDR3 DNA reads TGTGCCTGGAGTGATCCGGCGGTAGACATTCAGTACTTC. It encodes CAWSDPAVDIQYF.

The J gene is TRBJ2-5, the V gene TRBV14, with unresolved D. Germline CDR1 SGHDN, CDR2 FVKESK. This CDR3 spans 13 amino acids. V lost 2 bases and J lost 7, with 11 bases in between. The DNA for the CDR3 is TGTGCCAGCAGCCAACACCCTCGAGGGACCCAGTACTTC. Its protein is CASSQHPRGTQYF.

This clone was found once. This chain joins TRBV28 and TRBJ1-2; a possible D gene is TRBD1 (6 bases). With 4 bases removed from V and 0 bases from J, the gap between germline ends came to 24 bases. Germline V gives CDR1 MDHEN, CDR2 SYDVKM. CDR3 length: 19 amino acids. The CDR3 DNA follows: TGTGCCAGCAGTTCAGGGGCAGCAATAATTGTTAATGCTAACTATGGCTACACCTTC. Translation gives CASSSGAAIIVNANYGYTF.

V usage is TRBV13 and J usage is TRBJ2-5, with 7 bases matching TRBD2. The J segment lost 1 base and the V segment lost 2 bases, leaving 10 bases of the junction unmatched. The CDR3 is 17 residues long. Germline CDR1 is PRHDT and CDR2 is FYEKMQ (reference sequence). The CDR3, as DNA: TGTGCCAGCAGCTTAAGAGGTAGCGGGTTCATCCAAGAGACCCAGTACTTC. Its translation: CASSLRGSGFIQETQYF. Complete variable domain (other parts from reference TRBV13 and TRBJ2-5): AAGVIQSPRHLIKEKRETATLKCYPIPRHDTVYWYQQGPGQDPQFLISFYEKMQSDKGSIPDRFSAQQFSDYHSELNMSSLELGDSALYFCASSLRGSGFIQETQYFGPGTRLLVL.